Shown below are 6 T cell receptor beta chains from a single sample sequenced in a study of T cell clonality in common variable immunodeficiency. The data were produced by immunoSEQ multiplex PCR, yet TCRdb's version contains in-frame clones alone and is incomplete. The table for this sample gives about 15,000 clones. The antigens of these receptors remain unknown. Overall study findings and caveats: Common variable immunodeficiency TCR beta sequences reportedly had fewer deletions and N-nucleotide insertions.

The material sequenced was peripheral blood mononuclear cells. The receptors come from a human donor with common variable immunodeficiency.

Remarks on this clone: From the germline J gene comes the end of the CDR3, since the read stops 3 residues before it. This chain links TRBV19 with TRBJ2-1; 12 nucleotides match TRBD2. The germline V gene encodes CDR1 LNHDA and CDR2 SQIVND (reference sequence). This CDR3 has 16 residues. J was trimmed by 6 bases and V by 6 bases; bases with no gene match: 9. This CDR3 reads CASSEGLAGLGNEQFF. The part of the CDR3 DNA that was read is TGTGCCAGTAGCGAAGGACTAGCGGGATTAGGCAATGAG.

With regard to this clone: The CDR3 is cut off 3 residues early in the read; its end comes from the germline J gene. This chain links TRBV7-9 with TRBJ1-1; D is perhaps TRBD1 (6 bases). The germline V gene encodes CDR1 SEHNR and CDR2 FQNEAQ (reference sequence). CDR3 length: 11 residues. V shed 10 bases and J shed 5 bases, with 11 bases lying between them. CDR3 sequence reads: CATLTGTEAFF. The CDR3 bases that were read are TGTGCCACCCTTACAGGGACTGAA.

Concerning this clone itself: With the read ending 3 residues before the CDR3 end, the germline J gene is used to fill in that end. The chain couples TRBV30 to TRBJ1-5, with D perhaps matching TRBD1 (5 bases). Germline-derived CDR1 and CDR2 are GTSNPN and SVGIG (reference sequence). The CDR3 is 16 amino acids. Trimming shortened V by 2 bases and J by 3 bases, and 17 bases separated the two germline ends. The CDR3 sequence: CAWSRPGLLNNQPQHF. Partial CDR3 DNA: TGTGCCTGGAGTAGGCCGGGACTGCTTAACAATCAGCCC.

On this clone itself: Coverage ceases 3 residues before the CDR3 finishes, and the germline J gene fills in the end. This chain joins TRBV20-1 and TRBJ1-2; TRBD1 agrees at 10 bases. Losses at the gene ends were 3 bases for V and 4 bases for J; bases not matched to a gene: 8. The CDR3 is 15 amino acids. Germline CDR1 reads DFQATT; CDR2 reads SNEGSKA (reference sequence). CDR3 region: CSASRQGATIYGYTF. CDR3 DNA (partial): TGCAGTGCTAGTAGACAGGGGGCGACAATCTATGGC.

The CDR3 region is CASSDSKVGGPHFSYEQYF. The DNA read from the CDR3 is TGTGCCAGCAGTGACTCGAAGGTGGGGGGGCCACATTTCTCCTACGAG. This chain uses TRBV6-4 with TRBJ2-7, with D tentatively TRBD2 (7 bases). The observed sequence ends 3 residues before the CDR3 terminus, with the missing tail filled in from the germline J gene. Trimming removed 0 bases from V and 0 bases from J, with 21 bases in between. CDR1 is MRHNA and CDR2 is SNTAGT in the germline V gene. The CDR3 is 19 amino acids.

A note on this clone: The CDR3 extends 3 residues past the end of the read, so its final part is completed from the germline J gene. V gene TRBV29-1 combines with J gene TRBJ2-7; no firm D call. Trimming pared 4 bases from V and 1 base from J, leaving 8 bases between. CDR1 SQVTM and CDR2 ANQGSEA come from the germline V gene. The CDR3 has 12 amino acids. Here the CDR3 reads CSVVSPSYEQYF. The sequenced CDR3 bases are TGCAGCGTTGTAAGCCCATCCTACGAG.